These 9 T cell receptor beta chains were sequenced from one sample in a study of blood T cell repertoires in COVID-19. Profiled with immunoSEQ multiplex PCR; TCRdb holds only in-frame clones, not every one. The table shows about 62,000 clones, with around 87% occurring only once. The sample taken for sequencing was peripheral blood. These TCRs come from a woman aged 55 to 70 with COVID-19, enrolled during active disease.

This chain connects TRBV6-2 or TRBV6-3 to TRBJ2-7; no definite D call. CDR1 and CDR2 from the germline V gene are MNHEY and SVGEGT. Trimming cost V 5 bases and J 0 bases, with 5 bases left between them. There are 12 residues in the CDR3. CDR3 sequence: CASSPYSYEQYF. The DNA of the CDR3 is TGTGCCAGCAGTCCCTACTCCTACGAGCAGTACTTC.

The chain couples TRBV11-3 to TRBJ2-7; D gene unclear. This CDR3 contains 13 residues. The V end was cut by 1 base, the J end by 0 bases, with 4 bases between. Germline-derived CDR1 and CDR2 are SGHNT and YENEEA. Here the CDR3 reads CASSLGSSYEQYF. Here the CDR3 DNA reads TGTGCCAGCAGCTTAGGCAGCTCCTACGAGCAGTACTTC.

V and J are TRBV6-6 and TRBJ2-7, with 7 bases matching TRBD1. J gave up 4 bases and V 6 bases, and 9 bases lay outside the gene matches. Germline V gene data show CDR1 as MNHNY and CDR2 as SVGAGI (reference sequence). The CDR3 contains 14 residues. The CDR3 spells CASRREGGPYEQYF. The CDR3 DNA is TGTGCCAGCAGGCGTGAAGGGGGCCCGTACGAGCAGTACTTC.

V and J are TRBV28 and TRBJ1-5, with unresolved D. This CDR3 has 13 residues. Germline assignment: CDR1 MDHEN and CDR2 SYDVKM. V lost 3 bases to trimming and J lost 7 bases, with 10 bases between them. The CDR3 DNA follows: TGTGCCAGCAGTTTTGGGCGCCCACAGCCCCAGCATTTT. It is translated as CASSFGRPQPQHF.

The gene calls are TRBV24-1 and TRBJ2-2, with D perhaps TRBD1 or TRBD2 (10 bases each). Germline V gives CDR1 KGHDR, CDR2 SFDVKD. The CDR3 loop spans 20 amino acids. The ends were cut back, 5 bases at V and 5 bases at J, with 29 bases in the middle. CDR3 sequence reads: CATSGRDRGLAGVRTGELFF. CDR3 nucleotides: TGTGCCACCAGTGGCCGGGACAGGGGTCTAGCGGGAGTCAGAACCGGGGAGCTGTTTTTT.

This clone has just one count. The gene calls are TRBV7-3 and TRBJ2-7; TRBD1 might be the D (6 bases). There are 15 residues in the CDR3. The ends were cut back, 1 base at V and 1 base at J, with 11 bases in the middle. Germline V gene lookup returns CDR1 SGHTA and CDR2 FQGTGA. This CDR3 is CASSLRGHGSYEQYF. The CDR3 DNA follows: TGTGCCAGCAGCTTAAGGGGACACGGATCCTACGAGCAGTACTTC.

This sequence joins TRBV19 and TRBJ1-1; no clear D. The CDR3 is made up of 13 amino acids. CDR1 and CDR2 from the germline V gene are LNHDA and SQIVND (reference sequence). V lost 5 bases and J 1 base, leaving 8 bases between the germline ends. The CDR3 DNA follows: TGTGCCAGTAGTGCGGGGTCGAACACTGAAGCTTTCTTT. The encoded protein is CASSAGSNTEAFF.

Only a few counts were recorded for this clone. This chain uses TRBV7-3 with TRBJ2-2; D gene uncertain. The CDR3 consists of 11 residues. V lost 4 bases to trimming and J lost 9 bases, with 6 bases between them. The germline V gene has CDR1 SGHTA and CDR2 FQGTGA. The CDR3 nucleotides read TGTGCCAGCAGCTCTAGGAGGGAGCTGTTTTTT. Encoded protein: CASSSRRELFF.

V and J are TRBV2 and TRBJ1-5; D is uncertain. V was clipped by 6 bases and J by 6 bases, with 15 bases between them. Germline V gene data show CDR1 as SNHLY and CDR2 as FYNNEI. The length of the CDR3 is 14 residues. The CDR3 nucleotides read TGTGCCAGCAGAGAATTGGGCGCGGGTCAGCCCCAGCATTTT. This gives the protein CASRELGAGQPQHF.